The clone carrying this TCR beta chain was seen just once. Libraries were prepared by immunoSEQ multiplex PCR; TCRdb keeps only in-frame clonotypes and omits some of them. Altogether about 160,000 clones are present, around 96% being singletons, with the ten largest covering approximately 1%. The entry originates in a study of control samples from healthy donors and cancer patients. CDR3 length: 15 residues. Trimming took off 2 bases at V and 5 bases at J, with 13 bases between the two ends. CDR1 is LNHDA and CDR2 is SQIVND in the germline V gene (reference sequence). The chain recombines TRBV19 with TRBJ1-5; unclear D gene. The sequence was collected from a woman aged 25 to 45 in good health. Sample: blood. The CDR3 DNA reads TGTGCCAGTAGTATAACGGGGAGAACGTATCAGCCCCAGCATTTT. Protein sequence: CASSITGRTYQPQHF. Filled out from reference TRBV19 and TRBJ1-5, the complete variable domain reads DGGITQSPKYLFRKEGQNVTLSCEQNLNHDAMYWYRQDPGQGLRLIYYSQIVNDFQKGDIAEGYSVSREKKESFPLTVTSAQKNPTAFYLCASSITGRTYQPQHFGDGTRLSIL.